The subject of this entry is one T cell receptor beta chain. Its specificity is not known. One end of the junction fails to match germline, which may point to a read error. The data were obtained in a study of post-analysis software for immune sequencing data. General study points: Samples made in the same batch grouped tightly together by F measure. Controls significantly exceeded multiple sclerosis patients in normalized Chao1 diversity. TRBV5-6, TRBV5-1 and TRBV20-1 were among five TRBV segments more frequent in patients than controls.

Germline lookup yields CDR1 KGHSH and CDR2 LQKENI. The CDR3 contains 13 residues. The library was made from cDNA and included unique molecular identifiers. There were 1 to 10 million T cells, and 480,000 or so cDNA molecules came from them. TCRdb re-called the PCR reads with MiXCR, one entry per CDR3 protein. The repertoire holds roughly 200,000 distinct CDR3 sequences, with roughly 30% as singletons. This sequence joins TRBV18 and TRBJ2-5, with D tentatively TRBD1 (5 bases). The sequence was obtained from a girl younger than 18 with multiple sclerosis. The sample taken for sequencing was blood. The CDR3 reads CGSSPDSQETQYF. The CDR3 bases are TGTGGCAGCTCACCAGACAGCCAAGAGACCCAGTACTTC.